This TCR beta chain was recorded in a study of cytotoxic CD8 clonotypes in ibrutinib-treated CLL. Germline CDR1 is MGHRA and CDR2 is YSYEKL. The ends lost 0 bases at V and 2 bases at J; junction bases unmatched: 7. This CDR3 has 17 residues. Data came from immunoSEQ multiplex PCR; TCRdb stores just in-frame clones and leaves some out. The data contain some 47,000 clones, 57% of them singletons. The study's findings and limits: In comparison with age-matched healthy donors, baseline clonality was higher and tracked circulating CD8+ T-cell counts.

This clone has a single count. Its matching antigen is unknown. The sequencing used PBMCs, collected after 24 months of ibrutinib treatment. The receptor's source is a human donor with chronic lymphocytic leukemia. The chain combines TRBV4-1 with TRBJ1-1; 9 bases align to TRBD1. CDR3 DNA sequence: TGCGCCAGCAGCCAAGACCAGGGACAGGGAATTAACACTGAAGCTTTCTTT. It yields the protein CASSQDQGQGINTEAFF.